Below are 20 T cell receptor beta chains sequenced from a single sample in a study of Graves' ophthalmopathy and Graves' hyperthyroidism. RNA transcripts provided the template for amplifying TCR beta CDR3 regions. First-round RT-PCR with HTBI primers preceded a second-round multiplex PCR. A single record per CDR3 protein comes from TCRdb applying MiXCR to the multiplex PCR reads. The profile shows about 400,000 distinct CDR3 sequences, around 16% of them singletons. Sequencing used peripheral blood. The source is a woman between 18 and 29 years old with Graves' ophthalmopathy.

In DNA, the CDR3 is TGTGCCAGTGGGGGTCAGAATAATTCACCCCTCCACTTT. Its translation is CASGGQNNSPLHF. V is TRBV7-9 and J is TRBJ1-6; D might be TRBD1 (5 bases). The germline CDR1 and CDR2 sequences are SEHNR and FQNEAQ (reference sequence). This CDR3 region has 13 residues. Between the trimmed V and J ends, which lost 9 bases and 5 bases, there was a span of 11 bases.

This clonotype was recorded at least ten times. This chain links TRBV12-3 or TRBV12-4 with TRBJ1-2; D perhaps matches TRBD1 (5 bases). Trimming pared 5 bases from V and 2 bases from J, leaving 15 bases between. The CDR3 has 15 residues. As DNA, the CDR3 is TGTGCCAGCAGTCACCTGTCCGGGGGGAACTATGGCTACACCTTC. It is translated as CASSHLSGGNYGYTF.

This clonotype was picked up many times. CDR3 residues: CASSIKRSGAAYSGANVLTF. CDR3 bases: TGTGCCAGTAGTATAAAAAGAAGCGGGGCTGCCTACTCTGGGGCCAACGTCCTGACTTTC. The chain couples TRBV19 to TRBJ2-6; 7 nucleotides agree with TRBD2. The CDR3 consists of 20 residues. With 2 bases clipped from V and 0 bases from J, the junction kept 13 bases outside the gene matches. Germline CDR1 is LNHDA and CDR2 is SQIVND (reference sequence).

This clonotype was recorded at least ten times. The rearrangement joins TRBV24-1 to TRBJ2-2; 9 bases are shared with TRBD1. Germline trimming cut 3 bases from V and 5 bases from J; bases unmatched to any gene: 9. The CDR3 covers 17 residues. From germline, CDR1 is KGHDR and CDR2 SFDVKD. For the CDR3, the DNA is TGTGCCACCAGTGATCCCTCCGGGACAGGGACGACCGGGGAGCTGTTTTTT. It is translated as CATSDPSGTGTTGELFF.

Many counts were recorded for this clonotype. In nucleotides, the CDR3 is TGCGCCAGCAGCCAAGATTGGGGGTTGGCTTTCTTT. Encoded protein: CASSQDWGLAFF. The chain recombines TRBV4-3 with TRBJ1-1; TRBD1 is a possible D gene (5 bases). V dropped 0 bases and J dropped 11 bases, with 10 bases sitting between them. The CDR3 sequence is 12 residues long. Germline V gene lookup returns CDR1 LGHNA and CDR2 YSLEER.

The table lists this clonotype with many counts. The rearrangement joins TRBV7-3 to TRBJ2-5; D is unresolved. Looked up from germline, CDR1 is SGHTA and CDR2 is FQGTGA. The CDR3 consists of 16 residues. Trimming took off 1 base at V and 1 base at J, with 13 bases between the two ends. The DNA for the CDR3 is TGTGCCAGCAGCTTAATGCATAACACAGTCCAAGAGACCCAGTACTTC. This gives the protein CASSLMHNTVQETQYF.

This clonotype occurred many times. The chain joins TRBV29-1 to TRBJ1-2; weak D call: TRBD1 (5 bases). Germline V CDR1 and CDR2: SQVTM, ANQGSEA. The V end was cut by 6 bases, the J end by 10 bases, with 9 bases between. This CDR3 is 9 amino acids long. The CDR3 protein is CSVDRFYTF. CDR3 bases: TGCAGCGTAGACAGATTCTACACCTTC. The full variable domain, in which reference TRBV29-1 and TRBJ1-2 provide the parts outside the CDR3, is SAVISQKPSRDICQRGTSLTIQCQVDSQVTMMFWYRQQPGQSLTLIATANQGSEATYESGFVIDKFPISRPNLTFSTLTVSNMSPEDSSIYLCSVDRFYTFGSGTRLTVV.

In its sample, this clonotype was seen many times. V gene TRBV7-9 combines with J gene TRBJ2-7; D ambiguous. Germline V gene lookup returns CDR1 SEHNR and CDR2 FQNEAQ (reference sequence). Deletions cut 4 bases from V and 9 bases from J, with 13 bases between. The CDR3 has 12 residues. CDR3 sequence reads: CASSSTPFGQYF. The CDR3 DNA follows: TGTGCCAGCAGCTCCACTCCTTTCGGGCAGTACTTC.

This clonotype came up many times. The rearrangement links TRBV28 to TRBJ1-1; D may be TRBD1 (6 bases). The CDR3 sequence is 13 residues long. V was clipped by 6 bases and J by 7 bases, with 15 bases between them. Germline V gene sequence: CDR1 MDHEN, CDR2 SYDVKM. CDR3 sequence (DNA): TGTGCCAGCAGCTTGCTGGGGGGCGGTGAAGCTTTCTTT. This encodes CASSLLGGGEAFF.

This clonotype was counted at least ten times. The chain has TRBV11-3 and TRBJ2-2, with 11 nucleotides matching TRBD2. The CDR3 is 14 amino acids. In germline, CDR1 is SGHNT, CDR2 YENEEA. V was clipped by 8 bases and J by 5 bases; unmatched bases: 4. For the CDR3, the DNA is TGTGCCAGCCGGGGACTAGCGGAGACCGGGGAGCTGTTTTTT. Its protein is CASRGLAETGELFF.

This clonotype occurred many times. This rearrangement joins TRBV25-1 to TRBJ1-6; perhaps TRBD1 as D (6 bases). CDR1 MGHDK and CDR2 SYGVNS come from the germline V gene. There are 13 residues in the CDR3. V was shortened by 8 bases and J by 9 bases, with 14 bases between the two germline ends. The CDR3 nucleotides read TGTGCCAGCGCAGGGGACCTGAGTTCACCCCTCCACTTT. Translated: CASAGDLSSPLHF.

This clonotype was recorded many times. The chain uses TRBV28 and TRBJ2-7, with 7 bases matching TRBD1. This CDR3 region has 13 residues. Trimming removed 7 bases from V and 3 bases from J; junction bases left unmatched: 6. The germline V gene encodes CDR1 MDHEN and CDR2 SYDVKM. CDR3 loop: CASTPTGYYEQYF. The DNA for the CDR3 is TGTGCCAGCACCCCGACAGGGTACTACGAGCAGTACTTC.

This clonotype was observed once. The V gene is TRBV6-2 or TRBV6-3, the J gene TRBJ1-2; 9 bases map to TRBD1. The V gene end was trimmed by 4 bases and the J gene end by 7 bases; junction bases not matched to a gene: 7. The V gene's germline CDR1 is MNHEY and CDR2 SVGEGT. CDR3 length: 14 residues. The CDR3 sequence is CASSFIRTGAGYTF. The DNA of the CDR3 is TGTGCCAGCAGTTTCATCAGGACAGGGGCTGGCTACACCTTC.

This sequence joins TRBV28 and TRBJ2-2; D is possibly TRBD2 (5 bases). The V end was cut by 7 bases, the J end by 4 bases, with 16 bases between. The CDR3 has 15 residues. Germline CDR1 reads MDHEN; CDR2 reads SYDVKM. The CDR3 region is CASTTSGILTGELFF. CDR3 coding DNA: TGTGCCAGCACTACAAGCGGAATTCTCACCGGGGAGCTGTTTTTT.

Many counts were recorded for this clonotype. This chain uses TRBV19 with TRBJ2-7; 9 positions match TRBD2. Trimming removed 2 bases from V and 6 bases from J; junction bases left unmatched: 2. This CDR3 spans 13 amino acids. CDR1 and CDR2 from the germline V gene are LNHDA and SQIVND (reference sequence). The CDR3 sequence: CASSISGRLEQYF. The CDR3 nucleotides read TGTGCCAGTAGTATAAGCGGGAGGCTCGAGCAGTACTTC.

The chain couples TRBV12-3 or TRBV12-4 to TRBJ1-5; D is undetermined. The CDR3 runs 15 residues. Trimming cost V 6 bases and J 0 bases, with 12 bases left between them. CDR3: CASRSAGYSNQPQHF. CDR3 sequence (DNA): TGTGCCAGCAGGTCAGCGGGGTATAGCAATCAGCCCCAGCATTTT.

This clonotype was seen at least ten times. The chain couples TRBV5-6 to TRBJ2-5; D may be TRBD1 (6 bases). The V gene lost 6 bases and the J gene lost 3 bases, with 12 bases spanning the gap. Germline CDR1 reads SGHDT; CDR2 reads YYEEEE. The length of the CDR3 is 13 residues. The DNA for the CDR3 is TGTGCCAGCAAACAGGGTTACGAAGAGACCCAGTACTTC. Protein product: CASKQGYEETQYF.

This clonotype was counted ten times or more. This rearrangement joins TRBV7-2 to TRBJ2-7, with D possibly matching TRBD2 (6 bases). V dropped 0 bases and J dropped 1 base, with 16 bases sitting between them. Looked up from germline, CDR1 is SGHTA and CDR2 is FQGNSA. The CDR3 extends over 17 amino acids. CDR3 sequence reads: CASSLAPLGLGSYEQYF. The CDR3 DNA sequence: TGTGCCAGCAGCTTAGCCCCCTTGGGACTTGGATCCTACGAGCAGTACTTC.

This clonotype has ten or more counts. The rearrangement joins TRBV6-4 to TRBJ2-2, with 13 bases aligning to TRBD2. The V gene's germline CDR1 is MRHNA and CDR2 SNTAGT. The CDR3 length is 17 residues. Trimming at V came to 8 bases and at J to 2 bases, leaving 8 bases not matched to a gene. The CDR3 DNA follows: TGTGCCAGCTACCGGGGACTAGCGGGACTTAACACCGGGGAGCTGTTTTTT. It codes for CASYRGLAGLNTGELFF.

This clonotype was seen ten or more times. CDR3 sequence reads: CASSTPSSYGYTF. The CDR3 DNA reads as TGTGCCAGCAGCACCCCGAGTTCCTATGGCTACACCTTC. The genes are TRBV7-2 and TRBJ1-2; D gene unclear. The V gene's germline CDR1 is SGHTA and CDR2 FQGNSA. V lost 5 bases, J lost 4 bases, and 11 bases lay in between. The CDR3 is 13 residues long.